This record concerns one T cell receptor (beta chain) sequence. Primed by a sample-barcoded 5' primer and a J-beta primer mix, a second PCR proceeded for about 6 to 12 cycles. Every sample gave at least 2.5 million paired-end reads containing CDR3. TCRdb itself ran the 5' RACE reads through MiXCR, one entry per CDR3 protein. Seen here are roughly 2 million distinct CDR3 sequences, roughly 49% observed once, and the top ten hold 2% to 2.5%. This specimen comes from a study of blood T cells in healthy people across ages. Roughly 10 milliliters of peripheral blood were drawn from each donor into EDTA-treated tubes. PBMCs, at least 7 million per sample, were isolated. V shed 4 bases and J 9 bases; nucleotides not matched to a gene: 4. The CDR3 sequence is 14 residues long. The germline V gene has CDR1 MGHDK and CDR2 SYGVNS.

The sequenced sample was blood. The clonotype was recovered from a woman in her forties in good health. The chain uses TRBV25-1 and TRBJ1-6; 9 bases are shared with TRBD1. CDR3 nucleotide sequence: TGTGCCAGCAGTGGGGACAGGGATAGTTCACCCCTCCACTTT. It is translated as CASSGDRDSSPLHF.